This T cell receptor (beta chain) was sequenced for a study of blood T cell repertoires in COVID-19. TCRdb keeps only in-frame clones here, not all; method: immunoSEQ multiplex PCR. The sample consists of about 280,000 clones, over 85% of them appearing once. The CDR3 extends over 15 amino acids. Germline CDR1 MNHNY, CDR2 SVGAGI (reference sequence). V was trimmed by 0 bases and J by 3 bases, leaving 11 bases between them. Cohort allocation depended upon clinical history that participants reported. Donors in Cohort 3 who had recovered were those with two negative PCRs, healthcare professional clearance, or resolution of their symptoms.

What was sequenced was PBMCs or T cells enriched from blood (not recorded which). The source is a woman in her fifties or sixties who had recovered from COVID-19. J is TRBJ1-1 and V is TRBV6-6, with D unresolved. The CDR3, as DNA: TGTGCCAGCAGTTACTCATACCTCCGGGACACTGAAGCTTTCTTT. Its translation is CASSYSYLRDTEAFF.